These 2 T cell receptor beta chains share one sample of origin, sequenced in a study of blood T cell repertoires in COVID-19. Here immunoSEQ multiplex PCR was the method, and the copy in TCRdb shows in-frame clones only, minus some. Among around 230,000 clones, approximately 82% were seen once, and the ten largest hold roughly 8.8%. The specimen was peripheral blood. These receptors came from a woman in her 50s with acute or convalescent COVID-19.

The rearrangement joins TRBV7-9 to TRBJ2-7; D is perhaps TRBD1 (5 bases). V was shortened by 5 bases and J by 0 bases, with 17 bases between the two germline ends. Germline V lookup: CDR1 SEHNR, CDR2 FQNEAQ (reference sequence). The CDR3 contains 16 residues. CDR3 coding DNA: TGTGCCAGCAGCCCGCCGGTAAGGACACTCTCCTACGAGCAGTACTTC. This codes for CASSPPVRTLSYEQYF. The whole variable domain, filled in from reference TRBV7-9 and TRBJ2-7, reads DTGVSQNPRHKITKRGQNVTFRCDPISEHNRLYWYRQTLGQGPEFLTYFQNEAQLEKSRLLSDRFSAERPKGSFSTLEIQRTEQGDSAMYLCASSPPVRTLSYEQYFGPGTRLTVT.

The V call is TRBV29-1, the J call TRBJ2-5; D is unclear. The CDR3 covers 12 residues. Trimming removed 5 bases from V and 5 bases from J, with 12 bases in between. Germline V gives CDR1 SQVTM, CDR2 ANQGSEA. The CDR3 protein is CSVTSPEETQYF. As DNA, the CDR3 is TGCAGCGTTACGTCCCCGGAGGAGACCCAGTACTTC. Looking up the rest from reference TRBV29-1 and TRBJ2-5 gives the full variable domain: SAVISQKPSRDICQRGTSLTIQCQVDSQVTMMFWYRQQPGQSLTLIATANQGSEATYESGFVIDKFPISRPNLTFSTLTVSNMSPEDSSIYLCSVTSPEETQYFGPGTRLLVL.